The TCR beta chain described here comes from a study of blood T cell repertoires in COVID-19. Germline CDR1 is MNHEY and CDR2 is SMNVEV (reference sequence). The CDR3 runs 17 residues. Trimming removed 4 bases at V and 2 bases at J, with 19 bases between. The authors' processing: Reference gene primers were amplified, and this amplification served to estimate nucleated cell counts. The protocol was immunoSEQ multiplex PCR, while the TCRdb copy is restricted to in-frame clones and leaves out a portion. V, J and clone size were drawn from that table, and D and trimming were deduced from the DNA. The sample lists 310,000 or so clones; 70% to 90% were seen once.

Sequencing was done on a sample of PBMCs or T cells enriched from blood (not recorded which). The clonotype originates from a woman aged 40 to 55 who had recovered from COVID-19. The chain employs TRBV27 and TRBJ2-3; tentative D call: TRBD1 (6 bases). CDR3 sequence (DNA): TGTGCCAGCAGTTCAGCAGGGGCGCTGGGAAACACAGATACGCAGTATTTT. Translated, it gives CASSSAGALGNTDTQYF.